This TCR beta chain came from a study of T-cell memory formation after mild COVID-19. Study-level findings and limits: Day 15 to 85 contracting clones showed balanced CD4/CD8; day 15 to 37 expanders favored CD4+.

TCRdb used MiXCR to reprocess the 5' RACE reads, holding one entry per CDR3 protein. The sample lists about 200,000 distinct CDR3 sequences, over 9.5% occurring once. Germline CDR1 reads MGHRA; CDR2 reads YSYEKL. The CDR3 has 13 residues. Trimming left V 5 bases short and J 6 bases short, with 13 bases between. Turning to this clonotype: Its cognate antigen is unknown.

The specimen was PBMCs or a T cell subset sorted from them (not recorded which). J is TRBJ1-2 and V is TRBV4-1; D unclear. The clonotype was recovered from a man younger than 35 who had mild COVID-19 (a few samples of this study predate the infection). Cell type and time point are not known. The CDR3 DNA follows: TGCGCCAGCAGCTTCGGGAACGGCGATGGCTACACCTTC. It is translated as CASSFGNGDGYTF.